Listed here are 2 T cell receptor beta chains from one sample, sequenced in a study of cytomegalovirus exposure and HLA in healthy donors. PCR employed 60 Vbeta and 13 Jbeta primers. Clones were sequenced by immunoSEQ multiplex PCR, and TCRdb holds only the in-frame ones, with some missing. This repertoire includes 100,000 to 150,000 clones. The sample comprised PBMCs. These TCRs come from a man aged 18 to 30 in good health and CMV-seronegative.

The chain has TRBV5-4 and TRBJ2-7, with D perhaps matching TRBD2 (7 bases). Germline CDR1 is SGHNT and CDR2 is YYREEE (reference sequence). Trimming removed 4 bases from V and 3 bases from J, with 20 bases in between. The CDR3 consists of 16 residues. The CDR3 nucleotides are TGTGCCAGCAGCCCGGGGGGCGGAGCGGCCCTCTACGAGCAGTACTTC. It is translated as CASSPGGGAALYEQYF.

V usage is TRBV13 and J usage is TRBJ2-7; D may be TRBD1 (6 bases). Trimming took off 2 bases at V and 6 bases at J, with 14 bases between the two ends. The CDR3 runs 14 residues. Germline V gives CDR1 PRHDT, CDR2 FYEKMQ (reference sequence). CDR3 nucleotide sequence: TGTGCCAGCAGCTTAACAGGGTGGGTGGGCGAGCAGTACTTC. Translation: CASSLTGWVGEQYF.